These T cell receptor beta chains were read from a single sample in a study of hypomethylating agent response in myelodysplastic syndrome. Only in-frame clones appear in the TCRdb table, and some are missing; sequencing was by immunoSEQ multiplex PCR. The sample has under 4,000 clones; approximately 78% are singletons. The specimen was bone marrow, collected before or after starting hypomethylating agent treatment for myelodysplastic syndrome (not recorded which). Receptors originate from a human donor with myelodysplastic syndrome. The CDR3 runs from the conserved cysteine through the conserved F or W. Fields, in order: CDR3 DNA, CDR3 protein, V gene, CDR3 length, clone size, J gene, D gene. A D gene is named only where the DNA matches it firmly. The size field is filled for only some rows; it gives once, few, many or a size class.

CDR3 DNA: TGTGCCAGCAGCCAAGGACTGGGGACGCAGTATTTT
CDR3 protein: CASSQGLGTQYF
V gene: TRBV14
CDR3 length: 12
clone size: .
J gene: TRBJ2-3
D gene: .

CDR3 DNA: TGTGCCAGTACCCCTGGACAGGGCCCCTACGAGCAGTACTTC
CDR3 protein: CASTPGQGPYEQYF
V gene: TRBV19
CDR3 length: 14
clone size: few
J gene: TRBJ2-7
D gene: TRBD1

CDR3 DNA: TGTGCCAGCAGTGATCCAGGATTCGGCGAAAAACTGTTTTTT
CDR3 protein: CASSDPGFGEKLFF
V gene: TRBV2
CDR3 length: 14
clone size: .
J gene: TRBJ1-4
D gene: .

CDR3 DNA: TGTGCCAGCAGTTTTTACAGGGGGTCAACTAATGAAAAACTGTTTTTT
CDR3 protein: CASSFYRGSTNEKLFF
V gene: TRBV27
CDR3 length: 16
clone size: .
J gene: TRBJ1-4
D gene: TRBD1

CDR3 DNA: TGTGCCAGCACCCCGGGAGCGTACAATGAGCAGTTCTTC
CDR3 protein: CASTPGAYNEQFF
V gene: TRBV5-4
CDR3 length: 13
clone size: .
J gene: TRBJ2-1
D gene: .

CDR3 DNA: TGTGCCAGCAGATCGTATAGCGGGGGCTCCTACAATGAGCAGTTCTTC
CDR3 protein: CASRSYSGGSYNEQFF
V gene: TRBV27
CDR3 length: 16
clone size: .
J gene: TRBJ2-1
D gene: TRBD2

CDR3 DNA: TGTGCCAGCACGCTCGACAGGGATTTTGAAAAACTGTTTTTT
CDR3 protein: CASTLDRDFEKLFF
V gene: TRBV28
CDR3 length: 14
clone size: once
J gene: TRBJ1-4
D gene: TRBD1

CDR3 DNA: TGCAGCGTAGGCGAGTTAGCGGAAGAGACCCAGTACTTC
CDR3 protein: CSVGELAEETQYF
V gene: TRBV29-1
CDR3 length: 13
clone size: .
J gene: TRBJ2-5
D gene: .

CDR3 DNA: TGTGCCAGCAGCTTGGCCGGTTCTTCTGTGCAAGAGACCCAGTACTTC
CDR3 protein: CASSLAGSSVQETQYF
V gene: TRBV5-5
CDR3 length: 16
clone size: once
J gene: TRBJ2-5
D gene: .

CDR3 DNA: TGTGCCAGCCATAGCGGGGGGAGCTCCTACGAGCAGTACTTC
CDR3 protein: CASHSGGSSYEQYF
V gene: TRBV28
CDR3 length: 14
clone size: .
J gene: TRBJ2-7
D gene: TRBD2

CDR3 DNA: TGTGCCAATTTAATTTTTCGGGGTAGCGGGAGGGCCGGTGAGCAGTACTTC
CDR3 protein: CANLIFRGSGRAGEQYF
V gene: TRBV19
CDR3 length: 17
clone size: .
J gene: TRBJ2-7
D gene: TRBD2

CDR3 DNA: TGTGCCAGCCACCGCCGAGGAGGGGACAGGGCCTACGAGCAGTACTTC
CDR3 protein: CASHRRGGDRAYEQYF
V gene: TRBV2
CDR3 length: 16
clone size: .
J gene: TRBJ2-7
D gene: TRBD1

CDR3 DNA: TGTGCCAGCAGCCCGTGGTCCGGGGAGCTGTTTTTT
CDR3 protein: CASSPWSGELFF
V gene: TRBV11-3
CDR3 length: 12
clone size: .
J gene: TRBJ2-2
D gene: .

CDR3 DNA: TGTGCCAGCAGTTACCAGAAGCCGCCCAGCAATCAGCCCCAGCATTTT
CDR3 protein: CASSYQKPPSNQPQHF
V gene: TRBV6-5
CDR3 length: 16
clone size: .
J gene: TRBJ1-5
D gene: .

CDR3 DNA: TGCAGCGTTGTTGGGGACAGGGGCGCGAGGGAGCAGTACTTC
CDR3 protein: CSVVGDRGAREQYF
V gene: TRBV29-1
CDR3 length: 14
clone size: .
J gene: TRBJ2-7
D gene: TRBD1

CDR3 DNA: TGTGCCAGCAGTCCCGGACAGGGCGAGCAGTACTTC
CDR3 protein: CASSPGQGEQYF
V gene: TRBV25-1
CDR3 length: 12
clone size: .
J gene: TRBJ2-7
D gene: TRBD1

CDR3 DNA: TGTGCCAGCAGTGAGGAACTAGCGGGGGTCCCCTCCTACAATGAGCAGTTCTTC
CDR3 protein: CASSEELAGVPSYNEQFF
V gene: TRBV6-1
CDR3 length: 18
clone size: .
J gene: TRBJ2-1
D gene: TRBD2

CDR3 DNA: TGTGCCAGCAGCCCCGGAAGAAGTTCCTATGGCTACACCTTC
CDR3 protein: CASSPGRSSYGYTF
V gene: TRBV7-2
CDR3 length: 14
clone size: .
J gene: TRBJ1-2
D gene: .

CDR3 DNA: TGTGCCAGCAGGGGGGCCCTCGACAGGACCTATGGCTACACCTTC
CDR3 protein: CASRGALDRTYGYTF
V gene: TRBV6-6
CDR3 length: 15
clone size: .
J gene: TRBJ1-2
D gene: .

CDR3 DNA: TGCGCCAGCAGCCGGGACAGTTCATACAATGAGCAGTTCTTC
CDR3 protein: CASSRDSSYNEQFF
V gene: TRBV4-3
CDR3 length: 14
clone size: .
J gene: TRBJ2-1
D gene: TRBD1

CDR3 DNA: TGCAGCGCCGTTCCCGAGTGGGGGGGGGAAACTGAAGCTTTCTTT
CDR3 protein: CSAVPEWGGETEAFF
V gene: TRBV29-1
CDR3 length: 15
clone size: .
J gene: TRBJ1-1
D gene: .

CDR3 DNA: TGTGCCAGCAGCCCTCCGGGACAGCGTCAAGAGACCCAGTACTTC
CDR3 protein: CASSPPGQRQETQYF
V gene: TRBV5-4
CDR3 length: 15
clone size: .
J gene: TRBJ2-5
D gene: TRBD1

CDR3 DNA: TGTGCCAGCAGCTTGTATAGCAATCAGCCCCAGCATTTT
CDR3 protein: CASSLYSNQPQHF
V gene: TRBV5-5
CDR3 length: 13
clone size: .
J gene: TRBJ1-5
D gene: .

CDR3 DNA: TGTGCTAGTGGTCCTGGGACTAGCGGGGGAGAAGAGACCCAGTACTTC
CDR3 protein: CASGPGTSGGEETQYF
V gene: TRBV12-5
CDR3 length: 16
clone size: .
J gene: TRBJ2-5
D gene: TRBD2

CDR3 DNA: TGTGCCAGCAGCAAAGACAGGAATCAGCCCCAGCATTTT
CDR3 protein: CASSKDRNQPQHF
V gene: TRBV7-2
CDR3 length: 13
clone size: .
J gene: TRBJ1-5
D gene: .

CDR3 DNA: TGTGCCAGCAGAGGGGGGGTACAGGGTTCGCAAAACGAGCAGTACTTC
CDR3 protein: CASRGGVQGSQNEQYF
V gene: TRBV6-6
CDR3 length: 16
clone size: .
J gene: TRBJ2-7
D gene: .

CDR3 DNA: TGTGCCAGCAGCCTCAGGGTGTCGGATGAAGCTTTCTTT
CDR3 protein: CASSLRVSDEAFF
V gene: TRBV6-5
CDR3 length: 13
clone size: .
J gene: TRBJ1-1
D gene: .

CDR3 DNA: TGCAGTGCTGGCAGGGGAACTGAAGCTTTCTTT
CDR3 protein: CSAGRGTEAFF
V gene: TRBV20-1
CDR3 length: 11
clone size: few
J gene: TRBJ1-1
D gene: .

CDR3 DNA: TGTGCCAGCAGTGAAGATTATCCGAAGGGGAACGAAAAACTGTTTTTT
CDR3 protein: CASSEDYPKGNEKLFF
V gene: TRBV2
CDR3 length: 16
clone size: .
J gene: TRBJ1-4
D gene: .

CDR3 DNA: TGTGCCAGCAGTGAAGCGACAGGGTTGGGGGGCTACACCTTC
CDR3 protein: CASSEATGLGGYTF
V gene: TRBV6-1
CDR3 length: 14
clone size: .
J gene: TRBJ1-2
D gene: TRBD1

CDR3 DNA: TGCGCCAGCAGCCCCATTCCCAGGGGCGATTCACCCCTCCACTTT
CDR3 protein: CASSPIPRGDSPLHF
V gene: TRBV5-1
CDR3 length: 15
clone size: .
J gene: TRBJ1-6
D gene: .

CDR3 DNA: TGTGCCAGCAGTTTAATGGGGGCGCACCACGAGCAGTACTTC
CDR3 protein: CASSLMGAHHEQYF
V gene: TRBV27
CDR3 length: 14
clone size: .
J gene: TRBJ2-7
D gene: .

CDR3 DNA: TGTGCCAGCAGCTTGGGGATCACCGGGGAGCTGTTTTTT
CDR3 protein: CASSLGITGELFF
V gene: TRBV7-3
CDR3 length: 13
clone size: .
J gene: TRBJ2-2
D gene: .

CDR3 DNA: TGTGCCAGCAGCTCCCGGGACAGGGGCACTGAAGCTTTCTTT
CDR3 protein: CASSSRDRGTEAFF
V gene: TRBV7-2
CDR3 length: 14
clone size: .
J gene: TRBJ1-1
D gene: TRBD1

CDR3 DNA: TGTGCCAGCAGCCCACAGGGGACTGGAAACACCATATATTTT
CDR3 protein: CASSPQGTGNTIYF
V gene: TRBV7-2
CDR3 length: 14
clone size: few
J gene: TRBJ1-3
D gene: TRBD1

CDR3 DNA: TGTGCCAGCAGCTTGTCTCCTAGCGGGAGAGGCGAGCAGTACTTC
CDR3 protein: CASSLSPSGRGEQYF
V gene: TRBV13
CDR3 length: 15
clone size: .
J gene: TRBJ2-7
D gene: TRBD2

CDR3 DNA: TGTGCCAGCAGCCCGGACAGGGGTTCAGATACGCAGTATTTT
CDR3 protein: CASSPDRGSDTQYF
V gene: TRBV5-4
CDR3 length: 14
clone size: .
J gene: TRBJ2-3
D gene: TRBD1

CDR3 DNA: TGTGCCACCAGCAGAGGTCGGGACGCCAGGCCTGAAGCTTTCTTT
CDR3 protein: CATSRGRDARPEAFF
V gene: TRBV15
CDR3 length: 15
clone size: .
J gene: TRBJ1-1
D gene: .

CDR3 DNA: TGTGCCAGCAGCTTAGACCCCGGGACTGGAATCAATGAGCAGTTCTTC
CDR3 protein: CASSLDPGTGINEQFF
V gene: TRBV11-2
CDR3 length: 16
clone size: .
J gene: TRBJ2-1
D gene: .

CDR3 DNA: TGTGCCAGCAGCTTAAGCGGGAGGCACGGGAACACCGGGGAGCTGTTTTTT
CDR3 protein: CASSLSGRHGNTGELFF
V gene: TRBV7-2
CDR3 length: 17
clone size: .
J gene: TRBJ2-2
D gene: TRBD2

CDR3 DNA: TGTGCCAGCAGTGAGGTTGGGCCCCAGCATTTT
CDR3 protein: CASSEVGPQHF
V gene: TRBV6-1
CDR3 length: 11
clone size: .
J gene: TRBJ1-5
D gene: .

CDR3 DNA: TGCAGCGCACTTCAGGGGGGAAAGGCTAATGAAAAACTGTTTTTT
CDR3 protein: CSALQGGKANEKLFF
V gene: TRBV29-1
CDR3 length: 15
clone size: .
J gene: TRBJ1-4
D gene: TRBD1

CDR3 DNA: TGCGCCAGCAGCCTTACAGGGGATGGCACTGAAGCTTTCTTT
CDR3 protein: CASSLTGDGTEAFF
V gene: TRBV5-1
CDR3 length: 14
clone size: .
J gene: TRBJ1-1
D gene: TRBD1

CDR3 DNA: TGTGCCAGCAGTTACGGTGAAAAACTGTTTTTT
CDR3 protein: CASSYGEKLFF
V gene: TRBV6-5
CDR3 length: 11
clone size: once
J gene: TRBJ1-4
D gene: .

CDR3 DNA: TGTGCCAGCAGCCCGGGGGTCGTCACTGAAGCTTTCTTT
CDR3 protein: CASSPGVVTEAFF
V gene: TRBV4-2
CDR3 length: 13
clone size: once
J gene: TRBJ1-1
D gene: .

CDR3 DNA: TGTGCCAGCAGAATTGACAGGGGTGCTGAAGCTTTCTTT
CDR3 protein: CASRIDRGAEAFF
V gene: TRBV10-3
CDR3 length: 13
clone size: .
J gene: TRBJ1-1
D gene: TRBD1

CDR3 DNA: TGTGCCAGCAGCGAAACGCTTGGCAATCAGCCCCAGCATTTT
CDR3 protein: CASSETLGNQPQHF
V gene: TRBV28
CDR3 length: 14
clone size: .
J gene: TRBJ1-5
D gene: .

CDR3 DNA: TGTGCCAGCAGTTATAACGACAGGACCTATGGCTACACCTTC
CDR3 protein: CASSYNDRTYGYTF
V gene: TRBV6-5
CDR3 length: 14
clone size: few
J gene: TRBJ1-2
D gene: .

CDR3 DNA: TGTGCCAGTAAGGGACAGAACACAGATACGCAGTATTTT
CDR3 protein: CASKGQNTDTQYF
V gene: TRBV27
CDR3 length: 13
clone size: .
J gene: TRBJ2-3
D gene: TRBD1

CDR3 DNA: TGCGCCAGCAGCCAATTTGATGGCGGGAGGAACGCCGGGGAGCTGTTTTTT
CDR3 protein: CASSQFDGGRNAGELFF
V gene: TRBV4-1
CDR3 length: 17
clone size: few
J gene: TRBJ2-2
D gene: TRBD2

CDR3 DNA: TGTGCCAGCAGCTCTCCGACAGGGGGCATCGGGGAGCTGTTTTTT
CDR3 protein: CASSSPTGGIGELFF
V gene: TRBV7-2
CDR3 length: 15
clone size: .
J gene: TRBJ2-2
D gene: TRBD1

CDR3 DNA: TGTGCCAGCTCACCACAGGGACAGCTCACAGATACGCAGTATTTT
CDR3 protein: CASSPQGQLTDTQYF
V gene: TRBV18
CDR3 length: 15
clone size: once
J gene: TRBJ2-3
D gene: TRBD1

CDR3 DNA: TGCGCCAGCAGCCAAGGCCCTGGCCCCACTGAAGCTTTCTTT
CDR3 protein: CASSQGPGPTEAFF
V gene: TRBV4-1
CDR3 length: 14
clone size: .
J gene: TRBJ1-1
D gene: .

CDR3 DNA: TGTGCCAGCAGCGTAGACCCCAATCAGCCCCAGCATTTT
CDR3 protein: CASSVDPNQPQHF
V gene: TRBV9
CDR3 length: 13
clone size: .
J gene: TRBJ1-5
D gene: .

CDR3 DNA: TGTGCCAGCTCACCAGGGAGGGGGCGGGCTGAAGCTTTCTTT
CDR3 protein: CASSPGRGRAEAFF
V gene: TRBV18
CDR3 length: 14
clone size: .
J gene: TRBJ1-1
D gene: TRBD1

CDR3 DNA: TGCGCCAGCAGTGTCGGTAGGGGACTAGCGGGGGGGGCCTACGAGCAGTACTTC
CDR3 protein: CASSVGRGLAGGAYEQYF
V gene: TRBV10-2
CDR3 length: 18
clone size: .
J gene: TRBJ2-7
D gene: TRBD2

CDR3 DNA: TGTGCCACCGGGTTGGTCGGCGCGGGGAACACTGAAGCTTTCTTT
CDR3 protein: CATGLVGAGNTEAFF
V gene: TRBV7-3
CDR3 length: 15
clone size: .
J gene: TRBJ1-1
D gene: .

CDR3 DNA: TGTGCCAGCAGTGGCCCCAACAAGGGGGGCTATGGCTACACCTTC
CDR3 protein: CASSGPNKGGYGYTF
V gene: TRBV6-1
CDR3 length: 15
clone size: .
J gene: TRBJ1-2
D gene: .

CDR3 DNA: TGTGCCAGCAGCTTAGGGGGGACCTTAGCGGGGATCACAGATACGCAGTATTTT
CDR3 protein: CASSLGGTLAGITDTQYF
V gene: TRBV7-3
CDR3 length: 18
clone size: .
J gene: TRBJ2-3
D gene: TRBD2

CDR3 DNA: TGTGCCAGCAGCGGGGCCGGGACAGGGTATCAGCCCCAGCATTTT
CDR3 protein: CASSGAGTGYQPQHF
V gene: TRBV9
CDR3 length: 15
clone size: once
J gene: TRBJ1-5
D gene: TRBD1